What follows are 26 T cell receptor beta chains derived from one specimen sequenced in a study of blood T cell repertoires in COVID-19 (dated by TCRdb to the early 2020s). Libraries came from the immunoSEQ multiplex PCR assay. Imported from immuneACCESS, the table was reduced by TCRdb to in-frame sequences with V and J called. These copies leave out some clones; in studies compared against another copy, an unresolved V gene accounts for under half, and the cause of the remainder is not known. The table for this sample lists under 200,000 clones; about four fifths of them were counted only once. Approximately 18% of the sample goes to the ten largest clones. The source material was PBMCs or T cells enriched from blood (not recorded which). These receptor sequences come from a man aged 60 to 75 who had recovered from COVID-19.

This clone occurred a few times. V usage is TRBV12-3 or TRBV12-4 and J usage is TRBJ1-1; a possible D gene is TRBD1 (5 bases). V was shortened by 3 bases and J by 8 bases, with 13 bases between the two germline ends. The CDR3 is 13 residues long. Here the CDR3 DNA reads TGTGCCAGCAGTTTTTCGGGGCTAGCGGAAGCTTTCTTT. Its protein product is CASSFSGLAEAFF.

The J gene is TRBJ1-1, the V gene TRBV7-9; possibly TRBD1 for D (6 bases). This CDR3 comprises 14 residues. Per the germline V gene, CDR1 is SEHNR and CDR2 is FQNEAQ (reference sequence). The chain's CDR3 is CDPPKTGIATEAFF. As DNA, the CDR3 is TGTGACCCGCCAAAAACAGGGATTGCCACTGAAGCTTTCTTT.

V and J are TRBV10-2 and TRBJ1-5; D not certain. Between the trimmed V and J ends, which lost 8 bases and 5 bases, there was a span of 16 bases. The CDR3 is 14 residues long. Germline values: CDR1 WSHSY, CDR2 SAAADI. The CDR3 sequence: CASQGNSRHQPQHF. The CDR3 DNA reads as TGCGCCAGCCAAGGAAACAGCCGGCATCAGCCCCAGCATTTT.

The chain combines TRBV7-8 with TRBJ1-1; D might be TRBD1 (6 bases). The CDR3 is 16 residues long. V gave up 1 base and J gave up 0 bases, with 12 bases separating them. Looked up from germline, CDR1 is SGHVS and CDR2 is FQNEAQ. CDR3 bases: TGTGCCAGCAGCTTAGGGTCGGCAGGGGTGAACACTGAAGCTTTCTTT. Amino acids: CASSLGSAGVNTEAFF.

The CDR3 DNA sequence: TGTGCCAGCTCACCTATGCAGGGGGACGAAAAACTGTTTTTT. It yields the protein CASSPMQGDEKLFF. The rearrangement links TRBV18 to TRBJ1-4; TRBD1 aligns across 7 bases. The CDR3 is 14 amino acids. Germline CDR1 and CDR2: KGHSH and LQKENI. Germline trimming cut 3 bases from V and 8 bases from J; bases unmatched to any gene: 6.

The chain combines TRBV7-8 with TRBJ1-2; D is ambiguous. This CDR3 comprises 14 residues. Germline V gene lookup returns CDR1 SGHVS and CDR2 FQNEAQ. V was trimmed by 6 bases and J by 2 bases, leaving 13 bases between them. CDR3 region: CASSLLRRNYGYTF. The CDR3 DNA reads TGTGCCAGCAGTCTTTTACGGAGGAACTATGGCTACACCTTC.

In its sample, this clone was seen once. The chain recombines TRBV6-6 with TRBJ1-3; D ambiguous. Germline values: CDR1 MNHNY, CDR2 SVGAGI (reference sequence). This CDR3 spans 16 amino acids. With 2 bases removed from V and 2 bases from J, the gap between germline ends came to 13 bases. CDR3 sequence reads: CASSYRVGRTGNTIYF. In DNA form, the CDR3 reads TGTGCCAGCAGTTACAGGGTTGGGAGAACTGGAAACACCATATATTTT.

This clone was found once. This chain connects TRBV28 to TRBJ2-4; 9 nucleotides agree with TRBD1. With V trimmed by 1 base and J by 8 bases, 6 bases remained unmatched. Germline lookup yields CDR1 MDHEN and CDR2 SYDVKM. CDR3 size: 15 residues. The chain's CDR3 is CASSLYKWTGDIQYF. Written as DNA, the CDR3 is TGTGCCAGCAGTTTATATAAGTGGACAGGGGACATTCAGTACTTC.

J is TRBJ2-5 and V is TRBV9; 7 bases map to TRBD2. With V trimmed by 0 bases and J by 4 bases, 6 bases remained unmatched. The CDR3 runs 15 residues. The germline V gene encodes CDR1 SGDLS and CDR2 YYNGEE. The CDR3 reads CASSVEAGVRETQYF. For the CDR3, the DNA is TGTGCCAGCAGCGTAGAGGCGGGGGTGCGAGAGACCCAGTACTTC.

This rearrangement joins TRBV14 to TRBJ2-7; D is possibly TRBD2 (5 bases). This CDR3 is 15 amino acids long. Per germline, CDR1 SGHDN and CDR2 FVKESK. Trimming removed 1 base from V and 2 bases from J, with 12 bases in between. CDR3: CASSQALAGTYEQYF. CDR3 bases: TGTGCCAGCAGCCAAGCCCTAGCTGGTACCTACGAGCAGTACTTC.

This sequence joins TRBV6-5 and TRBJ1-3; D is possibly TRBD1 (6 bases). From germline, CDR1 is MNHEY and CDR2 SVGAGI. This CDR3 region has 14 residues. Trimming left V 6 bases short and J 0 bases short, with 9 bases between. CDR3 nucleotide sequence: TGTGCCAGCAGACAGGGAAACTCTGGAAACACCATATATTTT. This gives the protein CASRQGNSGNTIYF.

This clone was seen more than once but under ten times. This sequence joins TRBV11-2 and TRBJ2-7; D call uncertain. Germline V gene data show CDR1 as SGHAT and CDR2 as FQNNGV. This CDR3 is 11 amino acids long. The ends were cut back, 5 bases at V and 3 bases at J, with 5 bases in the middle. CDR3 in amino acids: CASSGNYEQYF. The DNA for the CDR3 is TGTGCCAGCAGCGGCAACTACGAGCAGTACTTC. Full variable domain (missing parts from reference TRBV11-2 and TRBJ2-7): EAGVAQSPRYKIIEKRQSVAFWCNPISGHATLYWYQQILGQGPKLLIQFQNNGVVDDSQLPKDRFSAERLKGVDSTLKIQPAKLEDSAVYLCASSGNYEQYFGPGTRLTVT.

The gene calls are TRBV10-3 and TRBJ2-7; a possible D gene is TRBD1 (6 bases). The CDR3 length is 13 residues. Looked up from germline, CDR1 is ENHRY and CDR2 is SYGVKD. Trimming stripped 6 bases from V and 7 bases from J, with 16 bases between. The CDR3 protein is CAIRTTGLKEQYF. DNA for the CDR3: TGTGCCATCAGAACGACAGGTTTAAAAGAGCAGTACTTC.

This clone was counted a single time. CDR3 coding DNA: TGTGCCAGTAGTATAGCGGCTAGCGGCAACCAAGAGACCCAGTACTTC. Amino acids: CASSIAASGNQETQYF. The chain is built from TRBV19 and TRBJ2-5, with TRBD2 identical over 7 bases. The germline V gene encodes CDR1 LNHDA and CDR2 SQIVND (reference sequence). This CDR3 comprises 16 residues. Unmatched junction bases numbered 5, after V lost 1 base and J lost 0 bases.

The chain carries TRBV7-9 and TRBJ1-1; 9 bases agree with TRBD1. V lost 5 bases, J lost 4 bases, and 5 bases stayed unmatched. Germline V gene data show CDR1 as SEHNR and CDR2 as FQNEAQ (reference sequence). The CDR3 contains 14 residues. The CDR3 loop reads CASSPDRGFTEAFF. The CDR3 nucleotides read TGTGCCAGCAGCCCGGACAGGGGTTTCACTGAAGCTTTCTTT.

The CDR3 loop is CASSPPGATGYTGELFF. The CDR3 coding sequence is TGTGCCAGCTCACCACCGGGTGCGACAGGGTACACCGGGGAGCTGTTTTTT. V is TRBV18 and J is TRBJ2-2, with 7 bases fitting TRBD1. Trimming took 0 bases from V and 3 from J; bases not matched to a gene: 7. This CDR3 region has 17 residues. The germline gives CDR1 KGHSH, CDR2 LQKENI.

In its sample, this clone was seen once. This sequence joins TRBV2 and TRBJ2-3, with D possibly TRBD2 on 6 matching bases. The germline V and J ends were trimmed by 8 bases and 3 bases, with 15 bases remaining between them. This CDR3 has 14 amino acids. Germline assignment: CDR1 SNHLY and CDR2 FYNNEI. In DNA, the CDR3 is TGTGCCAGCCCCCTGGGGACTGGGACAGATACGCAGTATTTT. As protein: CASPLGTGTDTQYF.

The gene calls are TRBV19 and TRBJ2-1, with 13 bases aligning to TRBD2. The V gene end was trimmed by 6 bases and the J gene end by 8 bases; junction bases not matched to a gene: 7. CDR1 LNHDA and CDR2 SQIVND come from the germline V gene (reference sequence). The CDR3 spans 15 residues. CDR3 protein: CASRLLAGGPDEQFF. As DNA, the CDR3 is TGTGCCAGTAGGCTACTAGCGGGAGGGCCGGATGAGCAGTTCTTC.

This chain uses TRBV9 with TRBJ1-1; 8 bases are shared with TRBD1. This CDR3 comprises 13 residues. CDR1 is SGDLS and CDR2 is YYNGEE in the germline V gene. V lost 4 bases and J lost 5; bases outside the gene matches: 4. The CDR3 region has the DNA TGTGCCAGCAGCCCCGGACAGGGTACTGAAGCTTTCTTT. It encodes CASSPGQGTEAFF.

J is TRBJ2-1 and V is TRBV7-9, with D maybe TRBD1 (6 bases). The CDR3 has 16 amino acids. V lost 3 bases to trimming and J lost 0 bases, with 12 bases between them. Germline values: CDR1 SEHNR, CDR2 FQNEAQ (reference sequence). For the CDR3, the DNA is TGTGCCAGCAGCTTCACAGGGTTATTCTCCTACAATGAGCAGTTCTTC. It is translated as CASSFTGLFSYNEQFF.

V gene TRBV5-1 combines with J gene TRBJ2-7; tentative D call: TRBD1 (6 bases). Between the trimmed V and J ends, which lost 5 bases and 3 bases, there was a span of 18 bases. Looked up from germline, CDR1 is SGHRS and CDR2 is YFSETQ. This CDR3 is 15 amino acids long. The CDR3 sequence: CASRQGWTPIYEQYF. The CDR3 coding sequence is TGCGCCAGCAGACAGGGCTGGACTCCGATCTACGAGCAGTACTTC.

The chain uses TRBV21-1 and TRBJ1-6; TRBD1 reflects the table's D call only, with no check against the DNA. TRBV21-1 is described as a pseudogene. This CDR3 has 16 residues. CDR3 region: CASSKEDQGLNSPLHF. The DNA for the CDR3 is TGTGCCAGCAGCAAAGAGGACCAGGGGTTGAATTCACCCCTCCACTTT.

DNA for the CDR3: TGTGCCAGCAGCGTAGCTTCTAGCGGGGGGGCCGGAGATACGCAGTATTTT. Encoded protein: CASSVASSGGAGDTQYF. The J gene is TRBJ2-3, the V gene TRBV9; 12 positions match TRBD2. Trimming removed 0 bases from V and 5 bases from J; junction bases left unmatched: 7. Germline CDR1 SGDLS, CDR2 YYNGEE. CDR3 length: 17 amino acids. Based on the CDR3 plus reference TRBV9 and TRBJ2-3, the full variable domain is DSGVTQTPKHLITATGQRVTLRCSPRSGDLSVYWYQQSLDQGLQFLIQYYNGEERAKGNILERFSAQQFPDLHSELNLSSLELGDSALYFCASSVASSGGAGDTQYFGPGTRLTVL.

This clone was detected only a few times. The chain joins TRBV3-1 (or the pseudogene TRBV3-2) to TRBJ1-2; D is undetermined. The V end lost 0 bases, the J end lost 4 bases, and 9 bases lay between the germline ends. Germline V gene lookup returns CDR1 LGHDT and CDR2 YNNKEL (reference sequence). The CDR3 is made up of 14 amino acids. DNA for the CDR3: TGTGCCAGCAGCCAAGATGGGGAGATCTATGGCTACACCTTC. Residues: CASSQDGEIYGYTF.

The rearrangement joins TRBV7-9 to TRBJ2-2; 12 bases fit TRBD1. Losses at the gene ends were 5 bases for V and 4 bases for J; bases not matched to a gene: 11. CDR3 length equals 18 residues. Germline V gene sequence: CDR1 SEHNR, CDR2 FQNEAQ (reference sequence). DNA of the CDR3: TGTGCCAGCAGCGGATGGGACAGGGGGCACTACGGCACCGGGGAGCTGTTTTTT. Amino acids: CASSGWDRGHYGTGELFF.

This clone was seen a few times. In DNA, the CDR3 is TGCAGCGTTGAAATAAGGGGGCAGGAGGGCACCGGGGAGCTGTTTTTT. Residues: CSVEIRGQEGTGELFF. The genes are TRBV29-1 and TRBJ2-2; the D gene is possibly TRBD1 (7 bases). The CDR3 runs to 16 residues. With 2 bases removed from V and 4 bases from J, the gap between germline ends came to 17 bases. Germline loops: CDR1 SQVTM, CDR2 ANQGSEA.